The 8 T cell receptor beta chains listed next were all sequenced from one sample in a study of T cells in Graves' hyperthyroidism and ophthalmopathy. Amplified TCR beta CDR3 regions came from RNA transcripts. An initial round of RT-PCR targeting the TCR CDR3 relied on the HTBI primer set. TCRdb recomputed calls from the multiplex PCR reads with MiXCR, one row per CDR3 protein. Among hundreds of thousands of distinct CDR3 sequences listed, roughly a third were seen once. The specimen sequenced was blood. All receptors derive from a woman in her forties with Graves' hyperthyroidism.

At least ten counts were recorded for this clonotype. This chain joins TRBV19 and TRBJ2-7; possible D gene TRBD2, 6 bases. Deletions cut 7 bases from V and 7 bases from J, with 14 bases between. Germline-derived CDR1 and CDR2 are LNHDA and SQIVND (reference sequence). This CDR3 has 12 residues. CDR3 DNA: TGTGCCAGTAAGGGGCTAGCGAGTGAGCAGTACTTC. It codes for CASKGLASEQYF.

Regarding this clonotype: Without the conserved terminal phenylalanine or tryptophan, this CDR3 likely stems from a read error. Because the CDR3's place on the DNA is in doubt, the DNA is left out and the CDR3 is given as listed by TCRdb. The chain carries TRBV7-8 and TRBJ1-4. CDR1 is SGHVS and CDR2 is FQNEAQ in the germline V gene. The CDR3 contains 12 residues when both ends are counted. This chain's CDR3 is CASSLAVGRASY.

This clonotype was recorded at least ten times. This chain links TRBV2 with TRBJ2-5; 11 nucleotides match TRBD2. The CDR3 is made up of 13 amino acids. Trimming removed 6 bases from V and 5 bases from J; junction bases left unmatched: 2. Per the germline V gene, CDR1 is SNHLY and CDR2 is FYNNEI. Here the CDR3 DNA reads TGTGCCAGCAGAACTAGCGGGGGTGAGACCCAGTACTTC. It encodes CASRTSGGETQYF.

The rearrangement links TRBV29-1 to TRBJ2-5; 7 nucleotides match TRBD1. J gave up 2 bases and V 4 bases, and 7 bases lay outside the gene matches. Germline CDR1 SQVTM, CDR2 ANQGSEA. The CDR3 loop spans 14 amino acids. The CDR3 spells CSVAIRDSQETQYF. As DNA, the CDR3 is TGCAGCGTTGCTATTCGGGACAGTCAAGAGACCCAGTACTTC.

Turning to this clonotype: Possible read error: a much larger clone is one base away. The genes are TRBV20-1 and TRBJ1-2, with TRBD1 as a possible D gene (6 bases). Germline V gives CDR1 DFQATT, CDR2 SNEGSKA (reference sequence). The CDR3 totals 13 residues. For the CDR3, the DNA is TGCAGTGCTACAAGAGGACAGTACTATGGCTGCACCTTC. Translation: CSATRGQYYGCTF.

There are many counts of this clonotype. V usage is TRBV2 and J usage is TRBJ1-2; the D is unclear. Trimming took off 3 bases at V and 0 bases at J, with 8 bases between the two ends. This CDR3 is built from 14 residues. CDR1 is SNHLY, CDR2 FYNNEI, per germline. The CDR3 reads CASSDWGANYGYTF. Written as DNA, the CDR3 is TGTGCCAGCAGTGATTGGGGAGCTAACTATGGCTACACCTTC.

This clonotype was recorded many times. The rearrangement joins TRBV2 to TRBJ1-5; D not certain. V lost 4 bases and J lost 0, with 10 bases in between. There are 15 residues in the CDR3. Germline V gene lookup returns CDR1 SNHLY and CDR2 FYNNEI. The CDR3 reads CASSAARNSNQPQHF. The CDR3 nucleotides are TGTGCCAGCAGTGCGGCCAGGAATAGCAATCAGCCCCAGCATTTT.

The chain carries TRBV7-2 and TRBJ2-5, with D possibly being TRBD2 (6 bases). The J call may be incorrect, as the DNA end agrees better with TRBJ2-1. Germline values: CDR1 SGHTA, CDR2 FQGNSA. There are 14 residues in the CDR3. CDR3 loop: CASSLVSLANEQFF. The CDR3 DNA reads as TGTGCCAGCAGCTTAGTTAGCCTAGCGAATGAGCAGTTCTTC.